This T cell receptor beta chain was obtained from a study of T cells in Graves' hyperthyroidism and ophthalmopathy. 10 ml fresh peripheral blood yielded the PBMCs. Germline loops: CDR1 SGHAT, CDR2 FQDESV (reference sequence). J was trimmed by 0 bases and V by 7 bases; bases with no gene match: 9. The CDR3 extends over 17 amino acids. This clonotype has a handful of counts. The CDR3 regions of TCR beta were amplified from RNA transcripts. A set of HTBI primers served as the primers for a first-round RT-PCR of the TCR CDR3. MiXCR, applied by TCRdb to the multiplex PCR reads, yields one record per CDR3 protein. The data show hundreds of thousands of distinct CDR3 sequences, around 22% seen once.

This chain joins TRBV11-1 and TRBJ1-6, with 7 bases lining up with TRBD1. Sequencing was carried out using blood. This TCR was recovered from a woman aged 25 to 39 with Graves' ophthalmopathy. Here the CDR3 DNA reads TGTGCCAGCAATGAGGGACAGAAGAGCTCCTATAATTCACCCCTCCACTTT. It codes for CASNEGQKSSYNSPLHF.